A single sample is the source of the 6 T cell receptor beta chains below, sequenced in a study of CD8 T cells in ankylosing spondylitis. TCRdb re-derived calls from the 5' RACE reads in MiXCR, one entry per CDR3 protein. The sample shows 100,000 to 150,000 distinct CDR3 sequences, around 9% of them seen only once. Sample: blood, either unsorted or a sorted T cell fraction (not recorded which). The receptors come from a male donor with ankylosing spondylitis or in good health (not recorded which).

In its sample, this clonotype was seen many times. The gene calls are TRBV7-8 and TRBJ2-5; D ambiguous. Trimming removed 1 base from V and 3 bases from J, with 18 bases in between. CDR3 size: 17 residues. Germline V CDR1 and CDR2: SGHVS, FQNEAQ. CDR3 region: CASSLDPQAPREETQYF. In DNA form, the CDR3 reads TGTGCCAGCAGCTTAGACCCCCAGGCCCCCCGGGAAGAGACCCAGTACTTC.

This clonotype has just a few counts. This chain links TRBV5-1 with TRBJ2-3; TRBD2 might be the D (6 bases). The CDR3 is made up of 17 amino acids. Trimming removed 0 bases from V and 0 bases from J, with 14 bases in between. CDR1 and CDR2 from the germline V gene are SGHRS and YFSETQ. The CDR3 nucleotides read TGCGCCAGCAGCTTGGACGGGACTTTATCTAGCACAGATACGCAGTATTTT. It is translated as CASSLDGTLSSTDTQYF. Variable domain in full (rest from reference TRBV5-1 and TRBJ2-3): KAGVTQTPRYLIKTRGQQVTLSCSPISGHRSVSWYQQTPGQGLQFLFEYFSETQRNKGNFPGRFSGRQFSNSRSEMNVSTLELGDSALYLCASSLDGTLSSTDTQYFGPGTRLTVL.

The table lists this clonotype with many counts. The rearrangement joins TRBV7-8 to TRBJ2-3; D is ambiguous. The CDR3 is made up of 13 amino acids. The germline gives CDR1 SGHVS, CDR2 FQNEAQ. V lost 5 bases and J lost 4, with 10 bases in between. The CDR3 nucleotides are TGTGCCAGCAGCCCCGGGCGGTCAGATACGCAGTATTTT. Protein: CASSPGRSDTQYF.

The chain joins TRBV7-2 to TRBJ2-5; TRBD1 agrees at 9 bases. The CDR3 totals 16 residues. From germline, CDR1 is SGHTA and CDR2 FQGNSA. J gave up 4 bases and V 5 bases, and 11 bases lay outside the gene matches. CDR3 in amino acids: CASSPAGQGFLETQYF. For the CDR3, the DNA is TGTGCCAGCAGCCCCGCCGGACAGGGGTTTTTAGAGACCCAGTACTTC.

This clonotype came up many times. The chain couples TRBV4-3 to TRBJ2-1; 10 bases fit TRBD1. Germline V gene lookup returns CDR1 LGHNA and CDR2 YSLEER. The V and J ends lost 0 bases and 3 bases, in that order; junction bases with no gene match: 5. This CDR3 has 17 amino acids. This CDR3 is CASSQEGGTGVYNEQFF. In DNA form, the CDR3 reads TGCGCCAGCAGCCAAGAAGGCGGGACAGGGGTCTACAATGAGCAGTTCTTC.

This clonotype was counted many times. The chain employs TRBV7-8 and TRBJ2-3, with a weak D call TRBD2 (5 bases). V was shortened by 7 bases and J by 5 bases, with 19 bases between the two germline ends. The CDR3 has 15 residues. The V gene's germline CDR1 is SGHVS and CDR2 FQNEAQ. The chain's CDR3 is CASTSGGRRLDTQYF. For the CDR3, the DNA is TGTGCCAGCACTTCTGGCGGGCGGAGGTTAGATACGCAGTATTTT.